This T cell receptor beta chain was found in a study of T cell responses to AZD1222 COVID-19 vaccine. TCRdb keeps only in-frame clones here, not all; method: immunoSEQ multiplex PCR. The sample yields more than 95,000 clones, around 86% seen once. The sample consisted of peripheral blood, taken 28 days after the second dose of the MenACWY control vaccine. The source is an adult who received the MenACWY meningococcal vaccine as a control.

As DNA, the CDR3 is TGCGCCAGCAGTGGTGGGGTGATGAACACCGGGGAGCTGTTTTTT. Its protein product is CASSGGVMNTGELFF. The J gene is TRBJ2-2, the V gene TRBV10-2; D not resolved. V dropped 4 bases and J dropped 1 base, with 10 bases sitting between them. Germline CDR1 is WSHSY and CDR2 is SAAADI. This CDR3 has 15 residues.